The clone carrying this TCR beta chain was picked up many times. The CDR3 is made up of 12 amino acids. With 2 bases removed from V and 5 bases from J, the gap between germline ends came to 7 bases. The germline CDR1 and CDR2 sequences are SGHDT and YYEEEE. The entry originates in a study of patients and donors after allogeneic stem cell transplantation. TCRdb passed the RT-PCR reads through MiXCR, listing each CDR3 protein once. The repertoire holds approximately 37,000 distinct CDR3 sequences, with more than 30% as singletons. Sequencing was performed on blood, either unsorted or a sorted T cell fraction (not recorded which). The origin of this receptor is a human donor who was either an allogeneic HSCT recipient or a stem cell or donor lymphocyte infusion donor (not recorded which). It is not recorded whose cells these are; they may come from a transplant donor. The chain joins TRBV5-6 to TRBJ1-2; D is ambiguous. The CDR3, as DNA: TGTGCCAGCAGCTTACGGGAGTATGGCTACACCTTC. This codes for CASSLREYGYTF.